The T cell receptor beta chain described here comes from a study of glioma-infiltrating T cells. Notes on the study in general: Non-neoplastic patients had below-expected tissue-blood divergence, while all gliomas exceeded expectation.

Germline V gene lookup returns CDR1 MRHNA and CDR2 SNTAGT. The V end was cut by 6 bases, the J end by 7 bases, with 19 bases between. This CDR3 has 14 residues. About this clonotype: Antigen specificity is unknown.

Amplification of TCR alpha and beta CDR3 regions from RNA used iRepertoire nested multiplex PCR. One-step reverse transcription and amplification started from approximately 100-400 ng of tissue mRNA or PBMC total RNA. One entry per CDR3 protein results from TCRdb running MiXCR on the multiplex PCR reads. The profile covers about 180,000 distinct CDR3 sequences, with about 46% appearing a single time and roughly 5.2% taken by the ten largest. Sequenced: glioma tissue, nonneoplastic brain tissue, or PBMCs (not recorded which). V is TRBV6-4 and J is TRBJ2-7; D may be TRBD1 or TRBD2 (7 bases each). This TCR was recovered from a human donor with low-grade glioma or glioblastoma, undergoing nonglioma brain surgery, or in good health (not recorded which). The CDR3 coding sequence is TGTGCCAGCAGATATTCAGGGGGGGACAATGAGCAGTACTTC. Its translation: CASRYSGGDNEQYF.